This TCR beta chain was recovered during a study of T cells in Graves' hyperthyroidism and ophthalmopathy. The source material, RNA transcripts, was used to amplify TCR beta CDR3 regions. The HTBI set primed first-round TCR CDR3 RT-PCR. A single record per CDR3 protein comes from TCRdb applying MiXCR to the multiplex PCR reads. The sample has approximately 630,000 distinct CDR3 sequences, around 15% seen once. Sample: blood. This TCR was sampled from a woman aged 25 to 39 with Graves' hyperthyroidism.

The CDR3 DNA reads TGTGCCAGCAGCTTAGAACCGGGACAGCGGAACACTGAAGCTTTCTTT. This translates into CASSLEPGQRNTEAFF. The chain has TRBV7-6 and TRBJ1-1; 7 bases are shared with TRBD1. The CDR3 has 16 amino acids. J was trimmed by 1 base and V by 1 base; bases with no gene match: 6. CDR1 is SGHVS and CDR2 is FNYEAQ in the germline V gene. The full variable domain, with the rest looked up from reference TRBV7-6 and TRBJ1-1, is GAGVSQSPRYKVTKRGQDVALRCDPISGHVSLYWYRQALGQGPEFLTYFNYEAQQDKSGLPNDRFSAERPEGSISTLTIQRTEQRDSAMYRCASSLEPGQRNTEAFFGQGTRLTVV.